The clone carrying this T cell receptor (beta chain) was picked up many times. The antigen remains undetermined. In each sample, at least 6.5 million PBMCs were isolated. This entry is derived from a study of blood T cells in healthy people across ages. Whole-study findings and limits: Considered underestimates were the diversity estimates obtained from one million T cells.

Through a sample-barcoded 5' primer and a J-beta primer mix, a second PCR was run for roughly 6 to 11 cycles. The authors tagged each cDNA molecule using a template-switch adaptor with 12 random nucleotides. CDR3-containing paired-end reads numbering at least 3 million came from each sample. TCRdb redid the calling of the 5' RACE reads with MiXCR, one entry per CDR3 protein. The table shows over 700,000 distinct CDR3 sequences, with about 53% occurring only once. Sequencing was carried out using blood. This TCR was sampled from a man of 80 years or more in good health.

The CDR3 coding sequence is TGTGCCAGCAGCGGGTCTAGCGGGAGGACTTACAACGAGCAGTACTTC. The encoded protein is CASSGSSGRTYNEQYF. This chain uses TRBV9 with TRBJ2-7; TRBD2 agrees at 11 bases. After removal of 3 bases from V and 5 bases from J, the junction contained 10 bases not matched to a gene. Germline assignment: CDR1 SGDLS and CDR2 YYNGEE. The CDR3 totals 16 residues.